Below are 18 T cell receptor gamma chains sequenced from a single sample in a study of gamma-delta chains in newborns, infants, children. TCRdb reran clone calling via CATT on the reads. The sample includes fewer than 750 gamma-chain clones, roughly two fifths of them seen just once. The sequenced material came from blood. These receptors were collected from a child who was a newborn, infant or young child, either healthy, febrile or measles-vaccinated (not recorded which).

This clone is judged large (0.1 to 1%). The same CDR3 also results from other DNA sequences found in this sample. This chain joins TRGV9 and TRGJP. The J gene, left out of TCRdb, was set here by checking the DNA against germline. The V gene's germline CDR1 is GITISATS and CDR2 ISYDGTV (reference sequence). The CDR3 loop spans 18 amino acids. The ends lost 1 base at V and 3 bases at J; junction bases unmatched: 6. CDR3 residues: CALWEVEEQELGKKIKVF. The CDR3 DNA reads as TGTGCCTTGTGGGAGGTTGAGGAGCAAGAGTTGGGCAAAAAAATCAAGGTATTT.

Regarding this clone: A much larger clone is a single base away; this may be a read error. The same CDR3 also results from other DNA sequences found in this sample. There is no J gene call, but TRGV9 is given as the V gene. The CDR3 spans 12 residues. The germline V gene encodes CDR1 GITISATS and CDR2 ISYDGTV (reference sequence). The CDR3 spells CALWEVLGKKLF. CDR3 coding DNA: TGTGCCTTGTGGGAGGTGCTTGGTAAGAAGCTCTTT.

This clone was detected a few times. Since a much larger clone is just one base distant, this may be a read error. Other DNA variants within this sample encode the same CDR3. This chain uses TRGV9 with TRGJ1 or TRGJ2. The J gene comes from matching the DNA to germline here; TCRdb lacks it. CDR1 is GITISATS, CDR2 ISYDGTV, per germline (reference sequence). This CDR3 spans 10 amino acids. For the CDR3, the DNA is TGCGCCTTGTGGGATAGAGAGAAACTCTTT. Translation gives CALWDREKLF.

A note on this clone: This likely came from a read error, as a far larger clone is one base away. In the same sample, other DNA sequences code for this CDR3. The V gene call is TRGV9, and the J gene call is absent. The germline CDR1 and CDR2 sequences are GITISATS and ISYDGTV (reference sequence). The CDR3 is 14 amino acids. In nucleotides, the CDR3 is TGTGCCTTGTGGGAGGTGTTGGGCAAAAAAATCAAGGTTTTT. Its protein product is CALWEVLGKKIKVF.

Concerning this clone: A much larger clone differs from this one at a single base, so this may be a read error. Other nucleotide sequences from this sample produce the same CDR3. The CDR3: CALWKELGKKIKVF. CDR3 bases: TGTGCCTTGTGGAAGGAGTTGGGCAAAAAAATCAAGGTATTT. V and J are TRGV9 and TRGJP. The J gene was missing in TCRdb and was found by matching the end of the DNA to germline. CDR3 length equals 14 residues. The V and J ends lost 6 bases and 7 bases, in that order; junction bases with no gene match: 3. From germline, CDR1 is GITISATS and CDR2 ISYDGTV (reference sequence).

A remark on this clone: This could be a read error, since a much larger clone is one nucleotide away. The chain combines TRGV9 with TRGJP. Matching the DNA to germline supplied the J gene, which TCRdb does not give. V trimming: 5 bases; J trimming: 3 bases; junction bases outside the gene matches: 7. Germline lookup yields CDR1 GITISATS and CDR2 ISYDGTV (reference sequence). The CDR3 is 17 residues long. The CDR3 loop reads CALWGDQQELGKKIKVF. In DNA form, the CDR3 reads TGTGCCTTGTGGGGGGACCAGCAAGAGTTGGGCAAAAAAATCAAGGTATTT.

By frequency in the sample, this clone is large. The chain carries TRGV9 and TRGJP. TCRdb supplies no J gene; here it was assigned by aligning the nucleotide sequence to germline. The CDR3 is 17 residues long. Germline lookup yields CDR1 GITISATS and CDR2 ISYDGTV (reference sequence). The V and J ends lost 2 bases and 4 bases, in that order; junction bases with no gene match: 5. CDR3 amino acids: CALWEDTQELGKKIKVF. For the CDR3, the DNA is TGTGCCTTGTGGGAGGACACCCAAGAGTTGGGCAAAAAAATCAAGGTATTT.

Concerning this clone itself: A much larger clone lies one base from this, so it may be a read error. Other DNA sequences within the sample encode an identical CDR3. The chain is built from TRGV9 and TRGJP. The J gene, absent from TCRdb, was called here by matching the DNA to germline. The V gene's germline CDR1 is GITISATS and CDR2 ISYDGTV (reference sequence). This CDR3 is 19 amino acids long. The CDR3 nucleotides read TGTGCTTTGTGGGAGGTGCAAGTAGGTTCCGAGTTGGGCAAAAAAATCAAGGTATTT. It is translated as CALWEVQVGSELGKKIKVF.

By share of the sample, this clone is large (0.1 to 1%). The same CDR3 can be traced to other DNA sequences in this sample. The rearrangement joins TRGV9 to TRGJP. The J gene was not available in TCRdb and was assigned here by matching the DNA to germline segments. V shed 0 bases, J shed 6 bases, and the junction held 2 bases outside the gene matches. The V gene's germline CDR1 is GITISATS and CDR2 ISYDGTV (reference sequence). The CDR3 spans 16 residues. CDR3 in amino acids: CALWEVVELGKKIKVF. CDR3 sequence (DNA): TGTGCCTTGTGGGAGGTGGTAGAGTTGGGCAAAAAAATCAAGGTATTT.

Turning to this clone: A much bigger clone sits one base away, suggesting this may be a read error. The chain's CDR3 is CALWGTKLF. Written as DNA, the CDR3 is TGTGCCTTGTGGGGTACGAAACTCTTT. The V and J genes are TRGV9 and TRGJ1 or TRGJ2. The J gene was missing in TCRdb and was found by matching the end of the DNA to germline. Germline CDR1 and CDR2: GITISATS and ISYDGTV (reference sequence). This CDR3 region has 9 residues. The J segment lost 12 bases and the V segment lost 5 bases, leaving 4 bases of the junction unmatched.

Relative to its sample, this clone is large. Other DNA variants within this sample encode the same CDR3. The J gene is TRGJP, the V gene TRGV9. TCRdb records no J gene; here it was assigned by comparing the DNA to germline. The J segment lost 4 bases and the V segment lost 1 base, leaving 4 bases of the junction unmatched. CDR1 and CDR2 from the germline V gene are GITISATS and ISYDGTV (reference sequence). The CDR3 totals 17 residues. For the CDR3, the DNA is TGTGCCTTGTGGGAGGTCCCACAAGAGTTGGGCAAAAAAATCAAGGTATTT. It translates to CALWEVPQELGKKIKVF.

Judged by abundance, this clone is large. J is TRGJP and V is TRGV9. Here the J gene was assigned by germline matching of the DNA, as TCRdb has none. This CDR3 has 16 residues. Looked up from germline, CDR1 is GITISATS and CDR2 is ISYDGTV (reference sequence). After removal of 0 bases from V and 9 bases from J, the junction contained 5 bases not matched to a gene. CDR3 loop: CALWEVFPLGKKIKVF. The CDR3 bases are TGTGCCTTGTGGGAGGTGTTTCCGTTGGGCAAAAAAATCAAGGTATTT.

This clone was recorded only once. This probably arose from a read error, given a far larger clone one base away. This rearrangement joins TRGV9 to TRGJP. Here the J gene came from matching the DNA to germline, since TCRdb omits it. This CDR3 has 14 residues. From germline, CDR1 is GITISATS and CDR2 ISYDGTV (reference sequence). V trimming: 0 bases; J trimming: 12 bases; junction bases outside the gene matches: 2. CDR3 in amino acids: CALWEVWGKKIKVF. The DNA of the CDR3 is TGTGCCTTGTGGGAGGTGTGGGGCAAAAAAATCAAGGTATTT.

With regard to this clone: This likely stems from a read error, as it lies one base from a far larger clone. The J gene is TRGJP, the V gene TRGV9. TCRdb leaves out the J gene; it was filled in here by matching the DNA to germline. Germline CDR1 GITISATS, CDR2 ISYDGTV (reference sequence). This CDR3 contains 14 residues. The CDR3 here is CALWGVLGKKIKVF. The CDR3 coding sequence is TGTGCCTTGTGGGGGGTGTTGGGCAAAAAAATCAAGGTATTT.

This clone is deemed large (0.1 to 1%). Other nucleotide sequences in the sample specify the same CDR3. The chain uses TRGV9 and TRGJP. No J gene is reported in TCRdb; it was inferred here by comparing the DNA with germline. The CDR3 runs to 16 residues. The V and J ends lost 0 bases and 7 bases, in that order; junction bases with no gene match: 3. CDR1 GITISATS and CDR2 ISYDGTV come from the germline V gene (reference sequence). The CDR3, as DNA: TGTGCCTTGTGGGAGGTGTCGGAGTTGGGCAAAAAAATCAAGGTATTT. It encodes CALWEVSELGKKIKVF.

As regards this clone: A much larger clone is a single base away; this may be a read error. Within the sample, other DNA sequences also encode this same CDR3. Here the CDR3 DNA reads TGTGCCTTGAGGGAGGTGCGATATAAGAAACTCTTT. Its translation: CALREVRYKKLF. This chain uses TRGV9 with TRGJ1 or TRGJ2. Matching the DNA to germline supplied the J gene, which TCRdb does not give. Germline V gives CDR1 GITISATS, CDR2 ISYDGTV (reference sequence). The CDR3 has 12 residues.

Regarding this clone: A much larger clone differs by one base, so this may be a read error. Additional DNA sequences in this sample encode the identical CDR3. This chain's CDR3 is CALWEVQKELGKKIKVF. The DNA for the CDR3 is TGTGCCTTGTGGGAGGTGCAAAAGGAGTTGGGCAAAAAAATCAAGGTATTT. The chain recombines TRGV9 with TRGJP. As TCRdb names no J gene, one was assigned here on the basis of a DNA match to germline. The CDR3 runs to 17 residues. V lost 0 bases to trimming and J lost 7 bases; unmatched junction nucleotides: 6. Germline lookup yields CDR1 GITISATS and CDR2 ISYDGTV (reference sequence).

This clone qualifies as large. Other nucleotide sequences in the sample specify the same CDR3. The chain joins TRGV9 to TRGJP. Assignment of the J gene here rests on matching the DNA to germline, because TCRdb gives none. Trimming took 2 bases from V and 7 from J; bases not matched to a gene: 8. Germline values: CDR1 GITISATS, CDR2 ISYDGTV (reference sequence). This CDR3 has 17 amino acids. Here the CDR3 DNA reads TGTGCCTTGTGGGAGGGGATGGCGGAGTTGGGCAAAAAAATCAAGGTATTT. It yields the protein CALWEGMAELGKKIKVF.